The 6 T cell receptor beta chains below come from one sample, sequenced in a study of blood T cell repertoires in COVID-19. Assay used: immunoSEQ multiplex PCR; TCRdb lists only in-frame clones, some missing. The sample consists of roughly 200,000 clones, roughly 80% of them appearing once. The source material was peripheral blood. The receptors derive from a woman in her 40s with COVID-19, enrolled during active disease.

This clone has just a few counts. V gene TRBV7-2 combines with J gene TRBJ1-3; 7 bases are a match to TRBD1. From germline, CDR1 is SGHTA and CDR2 FQGNSA. The CDR3 is 17 residues long. Germline trimming cut 4 bases from V and 1 base from J; bases unmatched to any gene: 10. In DNA, the CDR3 is TGTGCCAGCAGCTCCCGAGGACAGGCCTCATCTGGAAACACCATATATTTT. Encoded protein: CASSSRGQASSGNTIYF.

The chain employs TRBV24-1 and TRBJ1-5, with 7 bases lining up with TRBD1. CDR3 size: 15 residues. Germline lookup yields CDR1 KGHDR and CDR2 SFDVKD. Losses at the gene ends were 9 bases for V and 5 bases for J; bases not matched to a gene: 12. CDR3 in amino acids: CATLNRDSYYQPQHF. For the CDR3, the DNA is TGTGCCACCTTAAATAGGGACAGTTATTATCAGCCCCAGCATTTT.

The rearrangement joins TRBV24-1 to TRBJ2-2, with D perhaps TRBD1 (5 bases). With 3 bases removed from V and 5 bases from J, the gap between germline ends came to 12 bases. Germline V lookup: CDR1 KGHDR, CDR2 SFDVKD. The CDR3 sequence is 15 residues long. CDR3 DNA: TGTGCCACCAGTGATCAGGGCAGCTTGACCGGGGAGCTGTTTTTT. The encoded protein is CATSDQGSLTGELFF.

The CDR3 region is CASSFGLLNQPQHF. Here the CDR3 DNA reads TGTGCCAGCAGCTTCGGACTCCTGAATCAGCCCCAGCATTTT. This rearrangement joins TRBV7-2 to TRBJ1-5; D remains unclear. Germline V lookup: CDR1 SGHTA, CDR2 FQGNSA. Deletions cut 3 bases from V and 4 bases from J, with 10 bases between. This CDR3 has 14 amino acids.

V and J are TRBV5-1 and TRBJ2-3; 10 bases fit TRBD2. This CDR3 has 15 amino acids. Germline V CDR1 and CDR2: SGHRS, YFSETQ. The V gene end was trimmed by 3 bases and the J gene end by 4 bases; junction bases not matched to a gene: 5. CDR3 in amino acids: CASSSWTSGADTQYF. CDR3 in DNA: TGCGCCAGCAGCTCTTGGACTAGCGGAGCAGATACGCAGTATTTT.

This clone appeared a few times. The genes are TRBV30 and TRBJ1-2, with 7 bases that match TRBD1. This CDR3 is built from 13 residues. V trimming: 2 bases; J trimming: 4 bases; junction bases outside the gene matches: 4. CDR1 is GTSNPN, CDR2 SVGIG, per germline (reference sequence). The CDR3 region is CAWSPDRAYGYTF. The CDR3 DNA reads as TGTGCCTGGAGTCCCGACAGGGCCTATGGCTACACCTTC.